Below are 11 T cell receptor beta chains sequenced from a single sample in a study of low-dose radiotherapy and immunotherapy resistance in tumors. Time point denoted: before trial treatment. TRAV- and TRBV-specific primers, spanning alpha and beta chains, primed first-strand cDNA. Over around 19 PCR cycles, TCRs were amplified from a constant-region primer and V-primer adapter. From the reads, TCRdb called clonotypes with MiXCR, one entry per CDR3 protein. The sample carries 60,000 to 90,000 distinct CDR3 sequences, approximately 31% recorded once. Sample: PBMCs, taken before treatment. The receptors stem from a female donor with ovarian cancer.

DNA for the CDR3: TGCAGCGTTGACGGGCAGGGCTACGAGCAGTACTTC. Protein product: CSVDGQGYEQYF. This chain links TRBV29-1 with TRBJ2-7, with D possibly being TRBD1 (5 bases). V was cut by 3 bases and J by 3 bases, with 9 bases left in between. This CDR3 is built from 12 residues. Germline lookup yields CDR1 SQVTM and CDR2 ANQGSEA.

As concerns this clonotype: It is likely a read error: a sequence one base away is far more abundant. V usage is TRBV21-1 and J usage is TRBJ2-1; TRBD1 is the table's D call, not checked against the DNA. TRBV21-1 counts as a pseudogene. The length of the CDR3 is 17 residues. In nucleotides, the CDR3 is TGTGCCAGCAGCAAAGCGCGAAGGGGGCGGAACCTACACGAGCAGTTCTTC. As protein: CASSKARRGRNLHEQFF.

A single count supports this clonotype. A read error is the likely source, as a far larger clone sits one nucleotide away. The chain has TRBV5-4 and TRBJ2-7; 7 positions match TRBD2. V lost 2 bases to trimming and J lost 7 bases; unmatched junction nucleotides: 15. This CDR3 contains 16 residues. Germline V gene sequence: CDR1 SGHNT, CDR2 YYREEE (reference sequence). The CDR3 region is CASSFQRGDSYNEQYF. The CDR3 DNA sequence: TGTGCCAGCAGCTTTCAACGGGGGGATTCCTACAATGAGCAGTACTTC.

In its sample, this clonotype was seen many times. The chain carries TRBV9 and TRBJ2-7, with D perhaps matching TRBD2 (6 bases). V was clipped by 3 bases and J by 5 bases, with 18 bases between them. Germline V gene lookup returns CDR1 SGDLS and CDR2 YYNGEE. The CDR3 extends over 15 amino acids. The CDR3 loop is CASSASPGGAHEQYF. The CDR3 bases are TGTGCCAGCAGCGCCTCCCCCGGCGGGGCCCACGAGCAGTACTTC. Drawing the rest from reference TRBV9 and TRBJ2-7, the complete variable domain is DSGVTQTPKHLITATGQRVTLRCSPRSGDLSVYWYQQSLDQGLQFLIQYYNGEERAKGNILERFSAQQFPDLHSELNLSSLELGDSALYFCASSASPGGAHEQYFGPGTRLTVT.

At least ten counts were recorded for this clonotype. The rearrangement links TRBV2 to TRBJ1-1; possible D gene TRBD1, 5 bases. In germline, CDR1 is SNHLY, CDR2 FYNNEI. The CDR3 spans 14 residues. The V end lost 6 bases, the J end lost 0 bases, and 11 bases lay between the germline ends. The CDR3 nucleotides are TGTGCCAGCAGCAGGGCTTTTATGAACACTGAAGCTTTCTTT. Translated: CASSRAFMNTEAFF.

This clonotype was seen only a few times. The chain employs TRBV19 and TRBJ2-1; D is uncertain. Germline V lookup: CDR1 LNHDA, CDR2 SQIVND (reference sequence). The CDR3 is 15 residues long. The V end was cut by 10 bases, the J end by 6 bases, with 22 bases between. The CDR3 region is CATTRVGYPSNEQFF. In DNA form, the CDR3 reads TGTGCCACAACTCGGGTGGGCTACCCGAGCAATGAGCAGTTCTTC.

This clonotype was counted ten times or more. The CDR3 spells CASSMARSDTQYF. The CDR3 DNA sequence: TGTGCCAGTAGTATGGCGCGGTCAGATACGCAGTATTTT. V gene TRBV19 combines with J gene TRBJ2-3; D uncertain. Germline CDR1 is LNHDA and CDR2 is SQIVND (reference sequence). V was clipped by 3 bases and J by 4 bases, with 8 bases between them. The CDR3 consists of 13 residues.

This chain connects TRBV2 to TRBJ2-3, with D perhaps matching TRBD1 or TRBD2 (5 bases each). Per the germline V gene, CDR1 is SNHLY and CDR2 is FYNNEI. This CDR3 contains 18 residues. V was trimmed by 5 bases and J by 0 bases, leaving 21 bases between them. The CDR3 here is CASSYGAAPSSSTDTQYF. Written as DNA, the CDR3 is TGTGCCAGCAGTTACGGGGCAGCCCCATCATCTAGCACAGATACGCAGTATTTT.

About this clonotype: The final CDR3 position lacks the conserved phenylalanine or tryptophan, pointing to a likely read error. The V and J genes are TRBV9 and TRBJ2-3; D is ambiguous. With 0 bases removed from V and 6 bases from J, the gap between germline ends came to 8 bases. This CDR3 is 13 amino acids long. The V gene's germline CDR1 is SGDLS and CDR2 YYNGEE. In nucleotides, the CDR3 is TGTGCCAGCAGCGTAGCTGGACCGGATACGCAGTATCTT. Translating it yields CASSVAGPDTQYL.

This clonotype came up many times. The chain carries TRBV5-4 and TRBJ2-3; TRBD2 matches at 10 bases. This CDR3 has 15 residues. The trim removed 4 bases at V and 6 bases at J, leaving 8 bases unmatched. The germline V gene has CDR1 SGHNT and CDR2 YYREEE (reference sequence). The CDR3: CASSTLAGGSDTQYF. The CDR3 DNA reads TGTGCCAGCAGCACTTTAGCGGGGGGATCCGATACGCAGTATTTT.

This clonotype was recorded many times. This rearrangement joins TRBV20-1 to TRBJ2-3; 8 bases match TRBD2. Per germline, CDR1 DFQATT and CDR2 SNEGSKA (reference sequence). V trimming: 0 bases; J trimming: 14 bases; junction bases outside the gene matches: 13. The CDR3 contains 14 residues. The CDR3 loop reads CSARESGTSNRGYF. CDR3 bases: TGCAGTGCTAGAGAATCCGGGACTAGTAACCGGGGGTATTTT.